The 18 T cell receptor beta chains in this list originate from one sample, sequenced in a study of blood T cell repertoires in COVID-19. This table comes from immunoSEQ multiplex PCR, and its TCRdb copy is limited to in-frame clones, with some not included. Among 30,000 to 45,000 clones listed, approximately 88% were seen once. Source material: peripheral blood. All receptors come from a human donor in a cohort sampled during active COVID-19.

The chain combines TRBV6-5 with TRBJ1-1; D gene unclear. This CDR3 spans 14 amino acids. Germline V CDR1 and CDR2: MNHEY, SVGAGI. The V end was cut by 4 bases, the J end by 2 bases, with 11 bases between. The CDR3 protein is CASSSGLLNTEAFF. The CDR3 nucleotides are TGTGCCAGCAGTTCCGGACTCTTAAACACTGAAGCTTTCTTT.

CDR3 sequence (DNA): TGTGCCAGCAGTCTGGACAGGGGGGAGACCCAGTACTTC. It specifies CASSLDRGETQYF. This sequence joins TRBV2 and TRBJ2-5, with TRBD1 identical over 10 bases. The CDR3 is 13 residues long. CDR1 and CDR2 (germline): SNHLY, FYNNEI. After removal of 5 bases from V and 5 bases from J, the junction contained 2 bases not matched to a gene.

This rearrangement joins TRBV5-5 to TRBJ2-1; D not certain. The V end was cut by 1 base, the J end by 3 bases, with 5 bases between. Germline assignment: CDR1 SGHKS and CDR2 YYEKEE (reference sequence). This CDR3 is 13 amino acids long. The CDR3 DNA follows: TGTGCCAGCAGCTTGATGTACTACAATGAGCAGTTCTTC. This sequence encodes CASSLMYYNEQFF.

The gene calls are TRBV2 and TRBJ2-7; possibly TRBD2 for D (5 bases). Germline CDR1 and CDR2: SNHLY and FYNNEI. CDR3 length: 14 residues. Trimming removed 4 bases at V and 4 bases at J, with 14 bases between. The CDR3: CASSVGRAWYEQYF. CDR3 in DNA: TGTGCCAGCAGTGTAGGGAGAGCGTGGTACGAGCAGTACTTC.

The rearrangement joins TRBV5-1 to TRBJ2-7; weak D call: TRBD2 (5 bases). The CDR3 runs 13 residues. The V end lost 5 bases, the J end lost 3 bases, and 12 bases lay between the germline ends. CDR1 and CDR2 (germline): SGHRS, YFSETQ. The CDR3 bases are TGCGCCAGCAGTTTACCCGGGGACTACGAGCAGTACTTC. It specifies CASSLPGDYEQYF.

The rearrangement links TRBV28 to TRBJ2-7, with 9 bases aligning to TRBD2. This CDR3 has 16 amino acids. With 4 bases clipped from V and 4 bases from J, the junction kept 11 bases outside the gene matches. Looked up from germline, CDR1 is MDHEN and CDR2 is SYDVKM. DNA for the CDR3: TGTGCCAGCAGTTACCGACTAGCGGCGAACCCTTACGAGCAGTACTTC. This gives the protein CASSYRLAANPYEQYF.

The chain is built from TRBV2 and TRBJ2-3; D unresolved. Trimming stripped 5 bases from V and 2 bases from J, with 8 bases between. The germline CDR1 and CDR2 sequences are SNHLY and FYNNEI. CDR3 length: 13 residues. The CDR3 here is CASSPFNTDTQYF. CDR3 DNA sequence: TGTGCCAGCAGTCCTTTTAACACAGATACGCAGTATTTT.

This chain connects TRBV19 to TRBJ1-2; TRBD1 aligns across 8 bases. The CDR3 is 15 residues long. Losses at the gene ends were 5 bases for V and 8 bases for J; bases not matched to a gene: 13. Germline lookup yields CDR1 LNHDA and CDR2 SQIVND (reference sequence). In DNA form, the CDR3 reads TGTGCCAGTAGTCCATCCGGGACAGGTCGTCTCGGCTACACCTTC. It yields the protein CASSPSGTGRLGYTF.

This chain connects TRBV5-6 to TRBJ1-1; 7 bases fit TRBD1. The CDR3 covers 14 residues. J was trimmed by 2 bases and V by 2 bases; bases with no gene match: 3. Germline loops: CDR1 SGHDT, CDR2 YYEEEE. The CDR3 sequence is CASSFGTVNTEAFF. DNA of the CDR3: TGTGCCAGCAGCTTTGGGACAGTAAACACTGAAGCTTTCTTT.

A single count supports this clone. This chain joins TRBV9 and TRBJ2-5; 8 bases agree with TRBD1. After removal of 5 bases from V and 2 bases from J, the junction contained 8 bases not matched to a gene. Germline V gene lookup returns CDR1 SGDLS and CDR2 YYNGEE. The CDR3 runs 15 residues. The CDR3 nucleotides are TGTGCCAGCAGGAGAGGACAGGGCCCACAAGAGACCCAGTACTTC. Translation: CASRRGQGPQETQYF.

V gene TRBV11-2 combines with J gene TRBJ2-1; tentative D call: TRBD2 (5 bases). In germline, CDR1 is SGHAT, CDR2 FQNNGV. The ends were cut back, 2 bases at V and 5 bases at J, with 10 bases in the middle. The CDR3 contains 14 residues. The CDR3 protein is CASSLIGLNNEQFF. The CDR3 DNA reads as TGTGCCAGCAGCTTAATTGGACTTAACAATGAGCAGTTCTTC.

The chain has TRBV3-1 (or the pseudogene TRBV3-2) and TRBJ2-1; 9 nucleotides match TRBD1. Per germline, CDR1 LGHDT and CDR2 YNNKEL (reference sequence). The CDR3 is 14 amino acids. With V trimmed by 4 bases and J by 8 bases, 6 bases remained unmatched. Here the CDR3 DNA reads TGTGCCAGCAGCCCGCCGGGACAGGGCTATGAGCAGTTCTTC. Its protein product is CASSPPGQGYEQFF.

This rearrangement joins TRBV2 to TRBJ1-1; TRBD1 is a possible D gene (5 bases). V lost 6 bases to trimming and J lost 1 base, with 9 bases between them. The germline V gene has CDR1 SNHLY and CDR2 FYNNEI. The CDR3 spans 13 residues. The DNA of the CDR3 is TGTGCCAGCAGCGTGACAGCGAACACTGAAGCTTTCTTT. The encoded protein is CASSVTANTEAFF. The complete variable domain, with remaining parts taken from reference TRBV2 and TRBJ1-1, reads EPEVTQTPSHQVTQMGQEVILRCVPISNHLYFYWYRQILGQKVEFLVSFYNNEISEKSEIFDDQFSVERPDGSNFTLKIRSTKLEDSAMYFCASSVTANTEAFFGQGTRLTVV.

The chain joins TRBV28 to TRBJ2-7; 10 bases agree with TRBD1. The V segment lost 6 bases and the J segment 5 bases; nucleotides outside the gene matches: 10. Germline V gene sequence: CDR1 MDHEN, CDR2 SYDVKM. The CDR3 covers 15 residues. The CDR3 here is CASSSLTGGRNEQYF. CDR3 coding DNA: TGTGCCAGCAGCTCTTTGACAGGGGGCAGGAACGAGCAGTACTTC.

CDR3 nucleotide sequence: TGTGCCAGCAGCTTTCTAGCGGGAGCTGGCAATGAGCAGTTCTTC. Translated, it gives CASSFLAGAGNEQFF. The genes are TRBV7-2 and TRBJ2-1, with TRBD2 matching over 10 bases. The CDR3 has 15 amino acids. The V gene end was trimmed by 3 bases and the J gene end by 6 bases; junction bases not matched to a gene: 5. Germline V gene lookup returns CDR1 SGHTA and CDR2 FQGNSA.

The rearrangement uses TRBV29-1 and TRBJ2-3, with 8 bases lining up with TRBD1. The CDR3 runs 16 residues. With 4 bases clipped from V and 0 bases from J, the junction kept 9 bases outside the gene matches. Germline loops: CDR1 SQVTM, CDR2 ANQGSEA. CDR3: CSVVGGQADSTDTQYF. The CDR3 DNA sequence: TGCAGCGTTGTTGGGGGACAGGCCGATAGCACAGATACGCAGTATTTT.

The chain couples TRBV7-9 to TRBJ1-1; 8 bases match TRBD1. The germline gives CDR1 SEHNR, CDR2 FQNEAQ (reference sequence). V lost 6 bases, J lost 5 bases, and 14 bases stayed unmatched. The CDR3 is made up of 16 amino acids. The CDR3: CASSPPGQGRGTEAFF. The CDR3 coding sequence is TGTGCCAGCAGTCCCCCCGGACAGGGACGAGGGACTGAAGCTTTCTTT.

The rearrangement uses TRBV7-2 and TRBJ2-3; a weak D match, TRBD1 (6 bases). The germline CDR1 and CDR2 sequences are SGHTA and FQGNSA. There are 14 residues in the CDR3. V lost 3 bases, J lost 5 bases, and 12 bases lay in between. The DNA of the CDR3 is TGTGCCAGCAGCTTGAACAGGGCGGGAGATACGCAGTATTTT. Translating it yields CASSLNRAGDTQYF.